The 25 T cell receptor beta chains listed next were all sequenced from one sample in a study of T cells in localized non-small cell lung cancer. Sequencing used immunoSEQ multiplex PCR; TCRdb keeps in-frame clones, though not all of them. The sample comprises 1,300 or so clones, just under 20% of which are singletons, and less than 35% rests with the top ten. Sequences were derived from normal lung tissue next to the tumor, sampled before any cancer treatment. All receptors derive from a male donor at least 60 years old with stage I lung adenocarcinoma.

V gene TRBV28 combines with J gene TRBJ1-4, with D tentatively TRBD1 (5 bases). This CDR3 has 14 amino acids. Germline CDR1 and CDR2: MDHEN and SYDVKM. V lost 2 bases and J 8 bases, leaving 12 bases between the germline ends. CDR3 amino acids: CASSLRGGGEKLFF. CDR3 nucleotides: TGTGCCAGCAGTTTAAGGGGCGGTGGGGAAAAACTGTTTTTT. Using reference TRBV28 and TRBJ1-4 for the parts outside the CDR3, the full variable domain is DVKVTQSSRYLVKRTGEKVFLECVQDMDHENMFWYRQDPGLGLRLIYFSYDVKMKEKGDIPEGYSVSREKKERFSLILESASTNQTSMYLCASSLRGGGEKLFFGSGTQLSVL.

This clone was observed a handful of times. The chain has TRBV19 and TRBJ1-1; D possibly corresponds to TRBD1 (5 bases). Germline lookup yields CDR1 LNHDA and CDR2 SQIVND (reference sequence). The CDR3 has 14 residues. V lost 5 bases and J lost 6, with 16 bases in between. This chain's CDR3 is CASSDYGGKSEAFF. The CDR3 coding sequence is TGTGCCAGTAGTGACTATGGGGGGAAATCTGAAGCTTTCTTT.

This rearrangement joins TRBV6-8 to TRBJ1-2; possibly TRBD1 for D (6 bases). Germline assignment: CDR1 MNHGY and CDR2 SAAAGT. The CDR3 is 17 amino acids. Trimming took off 1 base at V and 3 bases at J, with 18 bases between the two ends. CDR3 loop: CASSYWGGASVDYGYTF. The CDR3 nucleotides are TGTGCCAGCAGTTACTGGGGGGGGGCTTCAGTCGACTATGGCTACACCTTC.

This clone was counted between two and nine times. The chain employs TRBV11-3 and TRBJ1-4, with D tentatively TRBD1 (6 bases). The germline gives CDR1 SGHNT, CDR2 YENEEA. Trimming took off 5 bases at V and 8 bases at J, with 18 bases between the two ends. The CDR3 spans 15 residues. The CDR3 here is CASSLHGGQEEKLFF. CDR3 nucleotide sequence: TGTGCCAGCAGCCTACACGGGGGACAAGAAGAAAAACTGTTTTTT. Full variable domain (outside the CDR3, taken from reference TRBV11-3 and TRBJ1-4): EAGVVQSPRYKIIEKKQPVAFWCNPISGHNTLYWYLQNLGQGPELLIRYENEEAVDDSQLPKDRFSAERLKGVDSTLKIQPAELGDSAVYLCASSLHGGQEEKLFFGSGTQLSVL.

The rearrangement uses TRBV19 and TRBJ2-5; D not resolved. Germline CDR1 reads LNHDA; CDR2 reads SQIVND (reference sequence). This CDR3 is built from 14 residues. Trimming took 5 bases from V and 0 from J, leaving 10 bases between them. The CDR3 here is CASSVGPNQETQYF. Here the CDR3 DNA reads TGTGCCAGTAGTGTCGGGCCGAACCAAGAGACCCAGTACTTC.

This clone occurred a few times. The chain joins TRBV28 to TRBJ1-1; 9 bases are shared with TRBD1. The CDR3 has 18 residues. J was trimmed by 0 bases and V by 3 bases; bases with no gene match: 11. Germline V lookup: CDR1 MDHEN, CDR2 SYDVKM. The CDR3 sequence: CASSLGPGTGIMNTEAFF. Here the CDR3 DNA reads TGTGCCAGCAGTTTGGGCCCCGGGACAGGGATCATGAACACTGAAGCTTTCTTT.

V usage is TRBV11-3 and J usage is TRBJ1-2; no clear D gene. The germline V gene encodes CDR1 SGHNT and CDR2 YENEEA. CDR3 length: 18 amino acids. V dropped 0 bases and J dropped 2 bases, with 19 bases sitting between them. The CDR3 region is CASSLDDFWAAKNYGYTF. Written as DNA, the CDR3 is TGTGCCAGCAGCTTAGATGATTTCTGGGCGGCCAAGAACTATGGCTACACCTTC.

This clone has a handful of counts. V and J are TRBV6-8 and TRBJ1-1; no reliable D call. CDR1 MNHGY and CDR2 SAAAGT come from the germline V gene. The V and J ends lost 3 bases and 3 bases respectively, with 14 bases between them. The CDR3 is made up of 15 amino acids. CDR3 in amino acids: CASSYQHLSYTEAFF. CDR3 bases: TGTGCCAGCAGTTATCAGCACTTATCTTACACTGAAGCTTTCTTT.

This clone qualifies as medium-sized. The rearrangement joins TRBV28 to TRBJ1-2; TRBD1 matches at 9 bases. CDR1 is MDHEN and CDR2 is SYDVKM in the germline V gene. The CDR3 has 15 residues. Trimming took 6 bases from V and 8 from J; bases not matched to a gene: 13. The CDR3 bases are TGTGCCAGCAGAGAGTCTGCCGGACAGGGGAAAGGCTACACCTTC. Translating gives CASRESAGQGKGYTF.

This clone is classed as medium-sized. The gene calls are TRBV11-3 and TRBJ2-2; 9 nucleotides align to TRBD1. Germline CDR1 reads SGHNT; CDR2 reads YENEEA. This CDR3 spans 18 amino acids. Losses at the gene ends were 4 bases for V and 1 base for J; bases not matched to a gene: 10. CDR3 loop: CASSSYIGTGLNTGELFF. As DNA, the CDR3 is TGTGCCAGCAGCTCGTACATCGGGACAGGGCTGAACACCGGGGAGCTGTTTTTT.

The genes are TRBV29-1 and TRBJ2-5; 10 nucleotides align to TRBD1. CDR1 is SQVTM, CDR2 ANQGSEA, per germline. V shed 5 bases and J 4 bases; nucleotides not matched to a gene: 7. This CDR3 region has 14 residues. The CDR3 nucleotides are TGCAGCGTTAAGGTGGACAGGGGGGGAGAGACCCAGTACTTC. Amino acid sequence: CSVKVDRGGETQYF.

The chain links TRBV6-8 to TRBJ2-1, with D tentatively TRBD2 (6 bases). Trimming took off 2 bases at V and 0 bases at J, with 8 bases between the two ends. Germline values: CDR1 MNHGY, CDR2 SAAAGT. This CDR3 comprises 15 residues. The CDR3 coding sequence is TGTGCCAGCAGTTACGCGGGGAGCTCCTACAATGAGCAGTTCTTC. Translating gives CASSYAGSSYNEQFF.

V is TRBV15 and J is TRBJ1-1; possible D gene TRBD1, 6 bases. Germline V gives CDR1 LNHNV, CDR2 YYDKDF (reference sequence). The germline V and J ends were trimmed by 0 bases and 1 base, with 12 bases remaining between them. The CDR3 consists of 16 residues. CDR3: CATSRDEAGANTEAFF. CDR3 bases: TGTGCCACCAGCAGAGATGAGGCAGGGGCGAACACTGAAGCTTTCTTT. The entire variable domain, with the rest obtained from reference TRBV15 and TRBJ1-1, is as follows: DAMVIQNPRYQVTQFGKPVTLSCSQTLNHNVMYWYQQKSSQAPKLLFHYYDKDFNNEADTPDNFQSRRPNTSFCFLDIRSPGLGDTAMYLCATSRDEAGANTEAFFGQGTRLTVV.

The chain links TRBV23-1 to TRBJ2-5; D is unresolved. TRBV23-1 carries the ORF label, with uncertain function. CDR3 length: 14 residues. V gave up 0 bases and J gave up 5 bases, with 10 bases separating them. The CDR3 loop is CASSQSWTSETQYF. CDR3 sequence (DNA): TGCGCCAGCAGTCAATCCTGGACGAGCGAGACCCAGTACTTC.

The CDR3 DNA sequence: TGCGCCAGCAGTTCGGTTCCGGGGCTGGCTAATGAAAAACTGTTTTTT. Translating gives CASSSVPGLANEKLFF. V gene TRBV5-1 combines with J gene TRBJ1-4, with D maybe TRBD1 (5 bases). The V gene lost 5 bases and the J gene lost 3 bases, with 17 bases spanning the gap. The CDR3 is made up of 16 amino acids. CDR1 is SGHRS, CDR2 YFSETQ, per germline.

This clone has only a few counts. The rearrangement joins TRBV6-8 to TRBJ1-2, with TRBD1 identical over 10 bases. V gave up 7 bases and J gave up 5 bases; unmatched junction bases: 13. CDR3 length equals 16 residues. From germline, CDR1 is MNHGY and CDR2 SAAAGT. CDR3 sequence (DNA): TGTGCCAGCATCCTCTACCCCGGGACAGGGGATTATGGCTACACCTTC. Protein: CASILYPGTGDYGYTF.

Here the CDR3 DNA reads TGCGCCAGCAGCCTTAGTCTAGCGGGGGGCCAAGAGACCCAGTACTTC. Translation: CASSLSLAGGQETQYF. The V gene is TRBV4-1, the J gene TRBJ2-5, with TRBD2 matching over 11 bases. Germline V gives CDR1 MGHRA, CDR2 YSYEKL. Unmatched junction bases numbered 5, after V lost 4 bases and J lost 1 base. CDR3 length: 16 amino acids.

The genes are TRBV6-7 and TRBJ2-7; D call uncertain. TRBV6-7 is given ORF status, its function remaining uncertain. Trimming took 8 bases from V and 3 from J, leaving 8 bases between them. The length of the CDR3 is 11 residues. The CDR3 region has the DNA TGTGCCAGCGCTTCTATCTACGAGCAGTACTTC. Protein: CASASIYEQYF.

This clone was detected only a few times. V is TRBV11-3 and J is TRBJ2-1; 10 bases line up with TRBD2. The CDR3 is 18 residues long. CDR1 is SGHNT, CDR2 YENEEA, per germline. The J segment lost 5 bases and the V segment lost 3 bases, leaving 13 bases of the junction unmatched. CDR3 sequence: CASSLFQVLAGQNNEQFF. For the CDR3, the DNA is TGTGCCAGCAGCTTGTTCCAGGTACTAGCGGGACAAAACAATGAGCAGTTCTTC.

By share, this clone ranks as large. The rearrangement joins TRBV18 to TRBJ1-4; D is unresolved. This CDR3 region has 14 residues. Germline lookup yields CDR1 KGHSH and CDR2 LQKENI. Trimming cost V 9 bases and J 4 bases, with 15 bases left between them. The DNA for the CDR3 is TGTGCCAGTTCGGAGTTGGGGATTAATGAAAAACTGTTTTTT. This translates into CASSELGINEKLFF. Full variable domain (remainder filled in from reference TRBV18 and TRBJ1-4): NAGVMQNPRHLVRRRGQEARLRCSPMKGHSHVYWYRQLPEEGLKFMVYLQKENIIDESGMPKERFSAEFPKEGPSILRIQQVVRGDSAAYFCASSELGINEKLFFGSGTQLSVL.

This clone came up a few times. The chain has TRBV12-5 and TRBJ2-5; D uncertain. The CDR3 contains 12 residues. Germline-derived CDR1 and CDR2 are LGHNT and FRNRAP. The CDR3 sequence: CASAAYQETQYF. The DNA for the CDR3 is TGTGCCAGCGCGGCGTACCAAGAGACCCAGTACTTC.

In this sample, this clone turned up a few times. The chain joins TRBV11-3 to TRBJ1-1; 10 bases agree with TRBD1. This CDR3 has 14 residues. CDR1 is SGHNT and CDR2 is YENEEA in the germline V gene. With 0 bases clipped from V and 6 bases from J, the junction kept 1 base outside the gene matches. The CDR3 here is CASSLEGTGAEAFF. The CDR3 DNA sequence: TGTGCCAGCAGCTTAGAGGGGACAGGGGCTGAAGCTTTCTTT.

The chain recombines TRBV5-1 with TRBJ2-1; no clear D gene. V was cut by 4 bases and J by 5 bases, with 16 bases left in between. The CDR3 loop spans 15 amino acids. Germline CDR1 is SGHRS and CDR2 is YFSETQ. The CDR3 DNA is TGCGCCAGCAGCCCCCTCGCAAGCGTCCACAATGAGCAGTTCTTC. Encoded protein: CASSPLASVHNEQFF.

This clone counts as medium-sized. The chain joins TRBV11-3 to TRBJ1-2; D remains ambiguous. CDR1 SGHNT and CDR2 YENEEA come from the germline V gene. Trimming removed 7 bases at V and 5 bases at J, with 20 bases between. The CDR3 sequence is 15 residues long. This CDR3 is CASTPLVPGGYGYTF. In nucleotides, the CDR3 is TGTGCCAGCACCCCCTTAGTCCCGGGTGGATATGGCTACACCTTC.

The sample holds a few counts of this clone. The chain combines TRBV6-8 with TRBJ2-1; tentative D call: TRBD2 (6 bases). CDR3 length equals 16 residues. Trimming took 5 bases from V and 2 from J, leaving 16 bases between them. The germline gives CDR1 MNHGY, CDR2 SAAAGT. This CDR3 is CASSNDGTPTYNEQFF. CDR3 in DNA: TGTGCCAGCAGTAACGACGGGACTCCCACCTACAATGAGCAGTTCTTC.